The entry below describes one TCR beta chain. The source of the sample is a study of early T cells in non-severe SARS-CoV-2 infection. Study as a whole: Unpaired chains resulted from sequencing bulk RNA of unsorted whole blood.

The CDR3 totals 16 residues. V shed 5 bases and J 6 bases; nucleotides not matched to a gene: 13. Germline CDR1 and CDR2: DFQATT and SNEGSKA (reference sequence). Separate cDNA molecules each had unique molecular identifiers attached to them. TCRdb re-called the 5' RACE reads with MiXCR, one entry per CDR3 protein. The table records about 77,000 distinct CDR3 sequences, 8.5% to 10% of them present only once. The clonotype comes from an adult who was a healthcare worker with PCR-confirmed SARS-CoV-2 infection or an uninfected control (not recorded which). This rearrangement joins TRBV20-1 to TRBJ2-1, with 10 bases matching TRBD2. Sequences were obtained from whole blood. CDR3 sequence: CSASPGGLAPGNEQFF. In nucleotides, the CDR3 is TGCAGTGCTTCCCCAGGGGGACTAGCGCCAGGCAATGAGCAGTTCTTC.